This T cell receptor (beta chain) was observed in a study of CD8 T cells in ankylosing spondylitis. Scientists made TCR beta libraries using quantitative 5'-RACE with molecular barcodes. Using its own MiXCR run on the 5' RACE reads, TCRdb lists one record per CDR3 protein. Here the sample spans a few hundred thousand distinct CDR3 sequences, around 20% being singletons. The study's findings and limits: The authors reported significant enrichment of disease-linked clones in matched ankylosing spondylitis synovial fluid. Clones linked with disease were CD8+ and fairly uncommon in the peripheral blood. Apparently characteristic of ankylosing spondylitis blood was a TCR beta motif (about 8 highly homologous variants).

Turning to this clonotype: Antigen: not known.

Sequenced input: blood, either unsorted or a sorted T cell fraction (not recorded which). The receptor's source is a male donor with ankylosing spondylitis or in good health (not recorded which).

CDR3 region: CASSLFRTSGSTDTQYF. The CDR3 DNA is TGTGCCAGCAGCTTATTCCGGACTAGCGGTAGCACAGATACGCAGTATTTT. The chain employs TRBV7-9 and TRBJ2-3, with TRBD2 identical over 10 bases. This CDR3 has 17 amino acids. Germline V gene data show CDR1 as SEHNR and CDR2 as FQNEAQ (reference sequence). With 2 bases clipped from V and 0 bases from J, the junction kept 5 bases outside the gene matches.